This T cell receptor (beta chain) came from a study of T cells in Graves' hyperthyroidism and ophthalmopathy. Study observations and caveats: Blood also carried most thyroid clonotypes expanded above 0.001. Ophthalmopathy was identified by the model a median about 6.8 months ahead of onset.

The TCR beta CDR3 regions underwent amplification using RNA transcripts as the source. HTBI primers drove first-round RT-PCR of the TCR CDR3. From the multiplex PCR reads, TCRdb called clonotypes with MiXCR, one entry per CDR3 protein. The sample has hundreds of thousands of distinct CDR3 sequences, more than 20% seen once. Ophthalmopathy patients showed a Clinical Activity Score of at least 3, NOSPECS grade of at least 4 and duration under 3 months. Each diagnosis drew on symptoms, thyroxine, TRAb, thyroid ultrasound and orbital computed tomography findings. This clonotype was picked up many times. What it binds is not known. V lost 3 bases to trimming and J lost 8 bases, with 16 bases between them. The V gene's germline CDR1 is LGHDT and CDR2 YNNKEL (reference sequence). The CDR3 is 14 residues long.

Sample: blood. The V call is TRBV3-1, the J call TRBJ1-1; D is perhaps TRBD1 (6 bases). This TCR came from a man aged 25 to 40 with Graves' ophthalmopathy. Here the CDR3 reads CASSHFRGTSEAFF. The CDR3 DNA reads as TGTGCCAGCAGCCATTTTAGGGGGACGTCGGAAGCTTTCTTT.